One TCR beta chain is described in this entry. How the authors handled the data: Researchers report that nucleated cell counts were estimated from reference gene primer amplification. The method was immunoSEQ multiplex PCR; TCRdb's version includes in-frame clones alone and lacks a portion of them. V and J calls and clone size are as listed in that table; D and trimming were resolved from the DNA. This table holds over 50,000 clones, about 89% found once. This CDR3 has 14 amino acids. Trimming shortened V by 3 bases and J by 0 bases, and 7 bases separated the two germline ends. Germline V gives CDR1 SGHVS, CDR2 FNYEAQ. The data derive from a study of blood T cell repertoires in COVID-19. Study background: There were acute and convalescent COVID-19 samples, and they came from the United States, Italy and Spain. PBMCs, B-cell-depleted T cells, or T cells provided the cDNA or gDNA that made up the material.

V usage is TRBV7-6 and J usage is TRBJ2-3, with a possible D match to TRBD1 (6 bases). This receptor was obtained from a woman aged 55-75 years with active or convalescent COVID-19. Sequenced sample: peripheral blood. CDR3 sequence: CASSFGQSTDTQYF. The CDR3 DNA reads as TGTGCCAGCAGCTTTGGACAGAGCACAGATACGCAGTATTTT.